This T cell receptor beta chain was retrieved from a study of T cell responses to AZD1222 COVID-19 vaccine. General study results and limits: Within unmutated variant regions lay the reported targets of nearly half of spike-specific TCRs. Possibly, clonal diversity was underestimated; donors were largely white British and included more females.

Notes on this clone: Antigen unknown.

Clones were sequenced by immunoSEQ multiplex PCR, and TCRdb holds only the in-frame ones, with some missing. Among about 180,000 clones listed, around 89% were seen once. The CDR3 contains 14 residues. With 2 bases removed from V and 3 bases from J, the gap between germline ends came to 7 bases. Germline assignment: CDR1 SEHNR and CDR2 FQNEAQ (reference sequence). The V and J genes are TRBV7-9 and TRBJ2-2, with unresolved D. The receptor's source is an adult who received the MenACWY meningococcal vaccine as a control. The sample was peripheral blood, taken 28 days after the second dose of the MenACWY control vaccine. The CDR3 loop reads CASSLTPHTGELFF. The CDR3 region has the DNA TGTGCCAGCAGCTTAACACCACACACCGGGGAGCTGTTTTTT.